Below are 13 T cell receptor beta chains sequenced from a single sample in a study of low-dose radiotherapy and immunotherapy resistance in tumors. Primers used for first-strand cDNA, a TRAV- and TRBV-specific set, covered both alpha and beta chains. It was with a constant-region primer and a V-primer adapter that TCRs were amplified over about 19 PCR cycles. Each CDR3 protein is one row after TCRdb ran MiXCR on the reads. The sample has about 30,000 distinct CDR3 sequences, under 55% seen once. Time point denoted: after trial treatment. Treatment denoted: LDRT plus nivolumab, ipilimumab, low-dose cyclophosphamide and aspirin (RACIN trial). The sample here was PBMCs, taken after low-dose radiotherapy plus immunotherapy. These receptor sequences come from a male donor with gallbladder cancer.

This clonotype was counted once. The chain uses TRBV7-2 and TRBJ2-2, with 7 bases matching TRBD2. V dropped 5 bases and J dropped 5; count of bases not matched to a gene: 14. CDR1 SGHTA and CDR2 FQGNSA come from the germline V gene. This CDR3 comprises 17 residues. Here the CDR3 DNA reads TGTGCCAGCAGCCTCCCCCTGGGAGGGGCGCCTACCGGGGAGCTGTTTTTT. Translated, it gives CASSLPLGGAPTGELFF.

This clonotype was seen ten or more times. The V and J genes are TRBV6-2 or TRBV6-3 and TRBJ2-7, with a tentative D call TRBD2 (5 bases). Germline loops: CDR1 MNHEY, CDR2 SVGEGT. CDR3 length equals 11 residues. Trimming removed 5 bases at V and 6 bases at J, with 8 bases between. In DNA, the CDR3 is TGTGCCAGCAGTCAAGGGAGCGAGCAGTACTTC. Translating gives CASSQGSEQYF.

The CDR3 nucleotides read TGTGCCAGCAGTCCCCAGACTAGCGGGCTATACAATGAGCAGTTCTTC. As protein: CASSPQTSGLYNEQFF. V usage is TRBV6-5 and J usage is TRBJ2-1; 10 bases fit TRBD2. V shed 5 bases, J shed 4 bases, and the junction held 8 bases outside the gene matches. CDR3 length equals 16 residues. Germline assignment: CDR1 MNHEY and CDR2 SVGAGI.

The chain has TRBV28 and TRBJ1-5, with 9 bases aligning to TRBD1. J gave up 4 bases and V 7 bases, and 5 bases lay outside the gene matches. Germline V gene data show CDR1 as MDHEN and CDR2 as SYDVKM. The CDR3 totals 14 residues. This CDR3 is CASTAGQGNQPQHF. The CDR3 DNA reads TGTGCCAGCACCGCGGGACAGGGTAATCAGCCCCAGCATTTT.

The CDR3 sequence: CASWTSGMGEQFF. The CDR3 DNA sequence: TGTGCCAGTTGGACTAGCGGGATGGGGGAGCAGTTCTTC. J is TRBJ2-1 and V is TRBV2, with 12 bases lining up with TRBD2. CDR1 and CDR2 (germline): SNHLY, FYNNEI. CDR3 length: 13 amino acids. V gave up 9 bases and J gave up 10 bases; unmatched junction bases: 7.

The chain combines TRBV5-1 with TRBJ1-2; TRBD1 matches at 12 bases. J was trimmed by 4 bases and V by 4 bases; bases with no gene match: 8. CDR3 length equals 16 residues. Germline V CDR1 and CDR2: SGHRS, YFSETQ. CDR3 coding DNA: TGCGCCAGCAGCCCGGGACAGGGGGCTCTCGGCTATGGCTACACCTTC. Translation: CASSPGQGALGYGYTF.

This chain joins TRBV30 and TRBJ1-2; 7 bases agree with TRBD1. V trimming: 3 bases; J trimming: 4 bases; junction bases outside the gene matches: 14. Per the germline V gene, CDR1 is GTSNPN and CDR2 is SVGIG (reference sequence). This CDR3 comprises 16 residues. The CDR3 DNA reads TGTGCCTGGAGCGATGCCCCGGGACAGAGGCTCTATGGCTACACCTTC. It specifies CAWSDAPGQRLYGYTF. Based on the CDR3 plus reference TRBV30 and TRBJ1-2, the full variable domain is SQTIHQWPATLVQPVGSPLSLECTVEGTSNPNLYWYRQAAGRGLQLLFYSVGIGQISSEVPQNLSASRPQDRQFILSSKKLLLSDSGFYLCAWSDAPGQRLYGYTFGSGTRLTVV.

In its sample, this clonotype was seen many times. The chain has TRBV30 and TRBJ2-7; 8 nucleotides align to TRBD1. This CDR3 comprises 14 residues. Per the germline V gene, CDR1 is GTSNPN and CDR2 is SVGIG (reference sequence). Germline trimming cut 1 base from V and 5 bases from J; bases unmatched to any gene: 7. DNA for the CDR3: TGTGCCTGGAGTGGCGCAGGGGGCTGGAACGAGCAGTACTTC. Its protein product is CAWSGAGGWNEQYF.

Comments on this clonotype: This likely traces to a read error, being one base from a far larger clone. The genes are TRBV10-3 and TRBJ2-7; 9 positions agree with TRBD1. The CDR3 extends over 13 amino acids. Germline V gene data show CDR1 as ENHRY and CDR2 as SYGVKD. Unmatched junction bases numbered 10, after V lost 9 bases and J lost 7 bases. CDR3 in DNA: TGTGCCATGGGGACAGGGCAGAACTATGAGCAGTACTTC. This codes for CAMGTGQNYEQYF.

The chain carries TRBV6-6 and TRBJ2-6; weak D call: TRBD2 (5 bases). The CDR3 loop spans 15 amino acids. CDR1 MNHNY and CDR2 SVGAGI come from the germline V gene (reference sequence). With 5 bases removed from V and 2 bases from J, the gap between germline ends came to 10 bases. This CDR3 is CASSERATGANVLTF. For the CDR3, the DNA is TGTGCCAGCAGTGAGAGGGCGACTGGGGCCAACGTCCTGACTTTC.

This clonotype showed up many times. The chain has TRBV21-1 and TRBJ2-7; TRBD2 is the table's D call, not checked against the DNA. TRBV21-1 corresponds to a pseudogene. The CDR3 covers 16 residues. In DNA form, the CDR3 reads TGTGCCAGCAGCACCCCGGGACTACCAATCTCCTACGAGCAGTACTTC. It encodes CASSTPGLPISYEQYF.

Details on this clonotype: This sequence is one base from a far larger clone and is likely a read error. J is TRBJ2-2 and V is TRBV5-8; possible D gene TRBD2, 5 bases. Germline V gene data show CDR1 as SGHTS and CDR2 as YDEGEE. The CDR3 length is 14 residues. CDR3 nucleotides: TGCGCCAGCAGCCCTGGAGGCAAAACCGGGGTGCTGTTTTTT. As protein: CASSPGGKTGVLFF.

This clonotype is classed as medium-sized. The genes are TRBV7-2 and TRBJ2-1; 8 bases line up with TRBD2. The CDR3 covers 15 residues. Germline CDR1 is SGHTA and CDR2 is FQGNSA. The ends lost 5 bases at V and 5 bases at J; junction bases unmatched: 8. The CDR3 protein is CASSAPLAGNNEQFF. The CDR3 DNA is TGTGCCAGCAGCGCTCCCTTAGCGGGAAACAATGAGCAGTTCTTC.